The rows below give T cell receptor beta chains drawn from one sample of a study of blood T cell repertoires in COVID-19. Method: immunoSEQ multiplex PCR; TCRdb's copy keeps in-frame clones and lacks some. The sample has around 28,000 clones, about 88% seen once. Specimen: peripheral blood. Receptors were obtained from a human donor with acute or convalescent COVID-19. The donor label of this sample is uncertain. Each CDR3 is given with its conserved first and last residue. Each record gives: V gene, clone size, CDR3 length, J gene, CDR3 protein. The listing skips clone size in some rows; elsewhere it reads once, few, many or a size class.

>TRBV4-1|NA|18|TRBJ2-3
CASSQEFRGGPYTDTQYF
>TRBV11-1|once|16|TRBJ1-3
CASSPDSFPSGNTIYF
>TRBV11-2|NA|16|TRBJ2-7
CASRSHPSGSPYEQYF
>TRBV19|NA|15|TRBJ2-2
CASSIAGGNTGELFF
>TRBV6-5|NA|15|TRBJ2-3
CASRSWGGATDTQYF
>TRBV6-1|NA|14|TRBJ2-3
CASSERGLRDTQYF
>TRBV14|NA|14|TRBJ2-1
CASSQGGQYNEQFF
>TRBV28|NA|14|TRBJ1-5
CARGARGSNQPQHF
>TRBV11-2|NA|13|TRBJ2-6
CASSLSGANVLTF
>TRBV29-1|NA|13|TRBJ1-2
CSAAPGEGYGYTF
>TRBV7-9|NA|14|TRBJ1-2
CASSLGQHNYGYTF
>TRBV28|NA|11|TRBJ2-7
CASSLRGEQYF
>TRBV9|NA|16|TRBJ2-1
CASSAASGGTYNEQFF
>TRBV5-1|NA|15|TRBJ1-1
CASSLEGGGSAEAFF
>TRBV7-2|NA|13|TRBJ1-1
CASSSSGYTEAFF
>TRBV5-6|NA|13|TRBJ1-2
CASSRRQGDGYTF
>TRBV7-2|once|14|TRBJ2-1
CASSSGQGINEQFF
>TRBV6-1|once|14|TRBJ2-7
CASSEVKGAYEQYF
>TRBV28|NA|14|TRBJ1-2
CASSFGRQNYGYTF
>TRBV7-8|NA|16|TRBJ1-5
CASSLTNRSPTQPQHF
>TRBV3-1/TRBV3-2|NA|18|TRBJ2-3
CASSQGLVAGGQVDTQYF
>TRBV12-3/TRBV12-4|NA|13|TRBJ2-3
CASSLAGTDTQYF
>TRBV2|NA|13|TRBJ2-5
CASRLTAQDTQYF
>TRBV19|NA|14|TRBJ1-2
CASSLDRGGYGYTF
>TRBV28|NA|14|TRBJ1-2
CASSSPSGNYGYTF
>TRBV7-6|NA|15|TRBJ2-3
CASSAMTPGIDTQYF
>TRBV7-8|NA|19|TRBJ2-6
CASSSPPGIRYSGANVLTF
>TRBV6-5|NA|15|TRBJ1-1
CASSYGPGRGTEAFF
>TRBV7-2|NA|17|TRBJ2-7
CASSLGLPGQVSYEQYF